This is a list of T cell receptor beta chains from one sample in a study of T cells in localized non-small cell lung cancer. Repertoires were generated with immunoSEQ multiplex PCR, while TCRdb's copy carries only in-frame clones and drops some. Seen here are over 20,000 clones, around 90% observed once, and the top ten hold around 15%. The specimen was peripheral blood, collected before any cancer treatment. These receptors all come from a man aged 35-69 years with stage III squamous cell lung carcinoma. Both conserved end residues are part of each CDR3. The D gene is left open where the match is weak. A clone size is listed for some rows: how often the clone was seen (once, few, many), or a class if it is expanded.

CDR3nt: TGTGCCAGCGCCCGGTTCACAGCTCACTACAATGAGCAGTTCTTC
CDR3aa: CASARFTAHYNEQFF
j_gene: TRBJ2-1
abundance: .
d_gene: .
v_gene: TRBV2

CDR3nt: TGTGCCACCAGACGCCGGACAGGGGACAATGAGCAGTTCTTC
CDR3aa: CATRRRTGDNEQFF
j_gene: TRBJ2-1
abundance: once
d_gene: TRBD1
v_gene: TRBV15

CDR3nt: TGTGCCTGGACGGCCTGGCGGGAGCTCGAGCAGTACTTC
CDR3aa: CAWTAWRELEQYF
j_gene: TRBJ2-7
abundance: .
d_gene: TRBD2
v_gene: TRBV30

CDR3nt: TGCGCCAGCAGCTTGTGGTCCGGAGATACGCAGTATTTT
CDR3aa: CASSLWSGDTQYF
j_gene: TRBJ2-3
abundance: .
d_gene: .
v_gene: TRBV5-1

CDR3nt: TGTGCCAGCAGTGGGGACAGGCCTAACTATGGCTACACCTTC
CDR3aa: CASSGDRPNYGYTF
j_gene: TRBJ1-2
abundance: .
d_gene: TRBD1
v_gene: TRBV6-1

CDR3nt: TGTGCCAGCAGCCGAGGACCGTCGGCAGATACGCAGTATTTT
CDR3aa: CASSRGPSADTQYF
j_gene: TRBJ2-3
abundance: .
d_gene: .
v_gene: TRBV13

CDR3nt: TGTGCCAGCAGTTTAGGGTTCAGTCAGCCCCAGCATTTT
CDR3aa: CASSLGFSQPQHF
j_gene: TRBJ1-5
abundance: .
d_gene: .
v_gene: TRBV28

CDR3nt: TGTGCCAGCAGTTTATTCAACGCGAAGATCTCCACAGATACGCAGTATTTT
CDR3aa: CASSLFNAKISTDTQYF
j_gene: TRBJ2-3
abundance: .
d_gene: .
v_gene: TRBV28

CDR3nt: TGTGCCAGCAGCGTCTCCGGGACAGGGGAAGAAAAACTGTTTTTT
CDR3aa: CASSVSGTGEEKLFF
j_gene: TRBJ1-4
abundance: .
d_gene: TRBD1
v_gene: TRBV11-2

CDR3nt: TGTGCCAGCAGCCCCGGAGGGGTCTTTGGAAACACCATATATTTT
CDR3aa: CASSPGGVFGNTIYF
j_gene: TRBJ1-3
abundance: .
d_gene: .
v_gene: TRBV5-4

CDR3nt: TGTGCCAGCAGCTCTGACAGGGGGGCGAACACTGAAGCTTTCTTT
CDR3aa: CASSSDRGANTEAFF
j_gene: TRBJ1-1
abundance: .
d_gene: TRBD1
v_gene: TRBV7-2

CDR3nt: TGTGCCAGCAGTTTATTGCGACGACTCAATCAGCCCCAGCATTTT
CDR3aa: CASSLLRRLNQPQHF
j_gene: TRBJ1-5
abundance: .
d_gene: .
v_gene: TRBV28

CDR3nt: TGTGCCACCAGCAGAGCCAGTGGGCACAGTGAAGCTTTCTTT
CDR3aa: CATSRASGHSEAFF
j_gene: TRBJ1-1
abundance: .
d_gene: .
v_gene: TRBV15

CDR3nt: TGTGCCAGTTGGCACTCTGGGGCCAACGTCCTGACTTTC
CDR3aa: CASWHSGANVLTF
j_gene: TRBJ2-6
abundance: .
d_gene: .
v_gene: TRBV28

CDR3nt: TGTGCCAGCAGCTTAGGCAGCGGGGCCAACAATGAGCAGTTCTTC
CDR3aa: CASSLGSGANNEQFF
j_gene: TRBJ2-1
abundance: .
d_gene: TRBD2
v_gene: TRBV11-3

CDR3nt: TGTGCCAGTAGTGCCCAGGCGGGGGCTGGGGCCAACGTCCTGACTTTC
CDR3aa: CASSAQAGAGANVLTF
j_gene: TRBJ2-6
abundance: .
d_gene: TRBD2
v_gene: TRBV19

CDR3nt: TGTGCCAGCAGCAGAAGGGGAGGGATGAACACTGAAGCTTTCTTT
CDR3aa: CASSRRGGMNTEAFF
j_gene: TRBJ1-1
abundance: .
d_gene: .
v_gene: TRBV27

CDR3nt: TGTGCCAGCAGCAAAGTCAGCTATGGCTACACCTTC
CDR3aa: CASSKVSYGYTF
j_gene: TRBJ1-2
abundance: .
d_gene: .
v_gene: TRBV21-1

CDR3nt: TGTGCCAGCAGTTTCGGTCAGCCCCAGCATTTT
CDR3aa: CASSFGQPQHF
j_gene: TRBJ1-5
abundance: .
d_gene: .
v_gene: TRBV28

CDR3nt: TGTGCCAGCAGCCCCGGGACAGGGCCCTACGAGCAGTACTTC
CDR3aa: CASSPGTGPYEQYF
j_gene: TRBJ2-7
abundance: .
d_gene: TRBD1
v_gene: TRBV9

CDR3nt: TGCGCCAGCAGCTTGGAGTGGCGGGAGACTTCTGCGCAGTATTTT
CDR3aa: CASSLEWRETSAQYF
j_gene: TRBJ2-3
abundance: once
d_gene: TRBD2
v_gene: TRBV5-1

CDR3nt: TGTGCCAGCAGTGAACGAGGGGACAGGGATGAAGCTTTCTTT
CDR3aa: CASSERGDRDEAFF
j_gene: TRBJ1-1
abundance: .
d_gene: TRBD1
v_gene: TRBV2

CDR3nt: TGTGCCAGCAGCCCCCGCGGCGGGGGAATGAACACTGAAGCTTTCTTT
CDR3aa: CASSPRGGGMNTEAFF
j_gene: TRBJ1-1
abundance: .
d_gene: .
v_gene: TRBV7-9

CDR3nt: TGTGCCAGCAGCGCCGAAGCCGGCCACAATCAGCCCCAGCATTTT
CDR3aa: CASSAEAGHNQPQHF
j_gene: TRBJ1-5
abundance: .
d_gene: .
v_gene: TRBV9

CDR3nt: TGTGCCTGGAACTCCCTATTTTTGAACACTGAAGCTTTCTTT
CDR3aa: CAWNSLFLNTEAFF
j_gene: TRBJ1-1
abundance: .
d_gene: .
v_gene: TRBV30

CDR3nt: TGTGCCAGGACCTCGGTGGCTAACTATGGCTACACCTTC
CDR3aa: CARTSVANYGYTF
j_gene: TRBJ1-2
abundance: .
d_gene: .
v_gene: TRBV21-1

CDR3nt: TGTGCCAGCACCTTGACGGTCTCCTACAATGAGCAGTTCTTC
CDR3aa: CASTLTVSYNEQFF
j_gene: TRBJ2-1
abundance: .
d_gene: .
v_gene: TRBV6-1

CDR3nt: TGTGCCTGGAGTAGGTCCTCCTACGAGCAGTACTTC
CDR3aa: CAWSRSSYEQYF
j_gene: TRBJ2-7
abundance: once
d_gene: .
v_gene: TRBV30

CDR3nt: TGTGCCACCCTGGGACTAGCGGGACTGGGGGAGCAGTACTTC
CDR3aa: CATLGLAGLGEQYF
j_gene: TRBJ2-7
abundance: .
d_gene: TRBD2
v_gene: TRBV28

CDR3nt: TGCGCCAGCAGGGTAGCGGGGGATCGCGAGCAGTACTTC
CDR3aa: CASRVAGDREQYF
j_gene: TRBJ2-7
abundance: .
d_gene: TRBD2
v_gene: TRBV28

CDR3nt: TGTGCCAGCACCTTCGCGCGGGACCGGGGCACCATATATTTT
CDR3aa: CASTFARDRGTIYF
j_gene: TRBJ1-3
abundance: few
d_gene: .
v_gene: TRBV7-2

CDR3nt: TGTGCCAGTAGTACAATGACAGGGTCCAATTCACCCCTCCACTTT
CDR3aa: CASSTMTGSNSPLHF
j_gene: TRBJ1-6
abundance: .
d_gene: TRBD1
v_gene: TRBV19

CDR3nt: TGTGCCAGCAATCGACAGGGCCCGAACACTGAAGCTTTCTTT
CDR3aa: CASNRQGPNTEAFF
j_gene: TRBJ1-1
abundance: .
d_gene: TRBD1
v_gene: TRBV27

CDR3nt: TGCGCCAGCAGCCAAGAGAAGCGGGGCTCTAGCACAGATACGCAGTATTTT
CDR3aa: CASSQEKRGSSTDTQYF
j_gene: TRBJ2-3
abundance: .
d_gene: TRBD2
v_gene: TRBV4-3

CDR3nt: TGCGCCAGCAGCCACCTAGAGGGTGGTAGCAATCAGCCCCAGCATTTT
CDR3aa: CASSHLEGGSNQPQHF
j_gene: TRBJ1-5
abundance: .
d_gene: .
v_gene: TRBV4-1

CDR3nt: TGTGCCAGCACTTGGCGGTCTAATCAGCCCCAGCATTTT
CDR3aa: CASTWRSNQPQHF
j_gene: TRBJ1-5
abundance: .
d_gene: .
v_gene: TRBV28

CDR3nt: TGTGCCAGCAGCTTAAGGGTAAACGGAGCTTTCTTT
CDR3aa: CASSLRVNGAFF
j_gene: TRBJ1-1
abundance: .
d_gene: .
v_gene: TRBV7-2

CDR3nt: TGTGCCAGTAGTTCCTTCAGTCGGACAGCTGCTGGCAATCAGCCCCAGCATTTT
CDR3aa: CASSSFSRTAAGNQPQHF
j_gene: TRBJ1-5
abundance: .
d_gene: .
v_gene: TRBV19

CDR3nt: TGTGCCAGCAGCACGACTAGCGGGGGGCTCGCGAACACCGGGGAGCTGTTTTTT
CDR3aa: CASSTTSGGLANTGELFF
j_gene: TRBJ2-2
abundance: .
d_gene: TRBD2
v_gene: TRBV7-9

CDR3nt: TGCAGCGTTGGAGGGACAGGGATGGATCAGCCCCAGCATTTT
CDR3aa: CSVGGTGMDQPQHF
j_gene: TRBJ1-5
abundance: few
d_gene: TRBD1
v_gene: TRBV29-1